The T cell receptor (beta chain) under discussion was sequenced for a study of human T cells and chemical hapten exposure. About the study: The sensitizing agent was 2% DPC, placed on around 2 cm by around 2 cm of upper inner arm skin.

Time point: pre-sensitization, week 0. Treatment meaning: therapeutic diphenylcyclopropenone sensitization with weekly scalp DPC. The CDR3 is 14 amino acids. Germline values: CDR1 MNHEY, CDR2 SMNVEV (reference sequence). V was cut by 3 bases and J by 5 bases, with 13 bases left in between. TCRdb itself ran the RACE reads through MiXCR, one entry per CDR3 protein. Among some 360,000 distinct CDR3 sequences listed, about 5.1% were seen once. This clonotype was seen many times. This receptor was taken from a woman in her forties or fifties with alopecia areata. Some clones in this sample may be carry-over from other donors' samples. The V call is TRBV27, the J call TRBJ2-5, with D possibly being TRBD1 or TRBD2 (5 bases each). Sequences were derived from whole blood, sampled in connection with sensitization to the hapten diphenylcyclopropenone (DPC). CDR3 residues: CASSFAGTSETQYF. The CDR3 nucleotides are TGTGCCAGCAGTTTCGCAGGGACCTCCGAGACCCAGTACTTC.